Shown below are 32 T cell receptor beta chains from a single sample sequenced in a study of T cells in Graves' hyperthyroidism and ophthalmopathy (dated by TCRdb to between 2019 and 2020). The library was obtained by multiplex PCR. For sequencing, an Illumina HiSeq 2000 was employed. TCR beta CDR3 regions were amplified from RNA transcripts. A first-round RT-PCR of the TCR CDR3 used the HTBI primer set with the Qiagen OneStep RT-PCR kit. TCRdb ran its own pipeline on the public reads, namely fastp trimming at Q25 and MiXCR clone calling, and kept in-frame beta chains. Entries are consolidated by CDR3 protein sequence, retaining the most common genes and DNA. A total of hundreds of thousands of distinct CDR3 sequences appear in this sample, roughly 24% of them only once. The ten largest account for about 11% of the sample. The sequenced sample was blood. Receptors originate from a woman aged 30 to 39 with Graves' ophthalmopathy.

The chain recombines TRBV20-1 with TRBJ2-7; a possible D gene is TRBD1 (5 bases). This CDR3 has 14 residues. Germline CDR1 reads DFQATT; CDR2 reads SNEGSKA (reference sequence). The V end was cut by 5 bases, the J end by 3 bases, with 17 bases between. CDR3 bases: TGCAGTGCTTTGCCCCGGCGCAGGGACTACGAGCAGTACTTC. Translated, it gives CSALPRRRDYEQYF.

The chain is built from TRBV2 and TRBJ1-6; D gene uncertain. The V gene lost 3 bases and the J gene lost 6 bases, with 9 bases spanning the gap. The CDR3 extends over 14 amino acids. Germline V CDR1 and CDR2: SNHLY, FYNNEI. CDR3 sequence: CASSDGDPNSPLHF. The CDR3 DNA reads as TGTGCCAGCAGTGATGGGGATCCTAATTCACCCCTCCACTTT.

V is TRBV10-3 and J is TRBJ2-5; no clear D. This CDR3 comprises 12 residues. Trimming pared 10 bases from V and 5 bases from J, leaving 14 bases between. Germline V gene lookup returns CDR1 ENHRY and CDR2 SYGVKD. The CDR3 nucleotides read TGTGCCACCTCGGACCGGCCGGAGACCCAGTACTTC. Residues: CATSDRPETQYF.

This clonotype has ten or more counts. The chain uses TRBV15 and TRBJ1-2; weak D call: TRBD1 (6 bases). The CDR3 runs to 15 residues. Germline V lookup: CDR1 LNHNV, CDR2 YYDKDF (reference sequence). V lost 7 bases and J lost 0, with 15 bases in between. The CDR3 DNA sequence: TGTGCCACCAAACCGGGGGGCGGTTCTAACTATGGCTACACCTTC. It codes for CATKPGGGSNYGYTF.

This clonotype was found many times. The chain recombines TRBV6-1 with TRBJ2-7; D not resolved. V was pared by 2 bases and J by 10 bases, with 18 bases between. The germline V gene has CDR1 MNHNS and CDR2 SASEGT. There are 14 residues in the CDR3. The CDR3 DNA follows: TGTGCCAGCAGTGAATCGGGCTCGAGTGTAGTTCAGTACTTC. Amino acids: CASSESGSSVVQYF.

This clonotype was observed many times. This sequence joins TRBV12-3 or TRBV12-4 and TRBJ1-2; no reliable D call. The CDR3 sequence is 14 residues long. Deletions cut 0 bases from V and 5 bases from J, with 10 bases between. CDR3 bases: TGTGCCAGCAGTTTAGCCCCGACGGGTTATGGCTACACCTTC. Translated: CASSLAPTGYGYTF.

This clonotype was recorded once. The genes are TRBV20-1 and TRBJ2-7; TRBD2 matches 14 bases. Germline CDR1 DFQATT, CDR2 SNEGSKA (reference sequence). Trimming cost V 5 bases and J 2 bases; bases outside gene matches: 2. CDR3 length equals 14 residues. Here the CDR3 reads CSAEGLAGAYEQYF. The CDR3 nucleotides are TGCAGTGCTGAGGGACTAGCGGGGGCCTACGAGCAGTACTTC.

The V gene is TRBV11-2, the J gene TRBJ2-2, with 9 bases identical to TRBD2. Germline CDR1 reads SGHAT; CDR2 reads FQNNGV. This CDR3 contains 19 residues. Unmatched junction bases numbered 14, after V lost 5 bases and J lost 1 base. This CDR3 reads CASSRSIQREVGNTGELFF. The CDR3 DNA is TGTGCCAGCAGCAGAAGTATCCAGCGGGAGGTGGGGAACACCGGGGAGCTGTTTTTT. The whole variable domain, remainder taken from reference TRBV11-2 and TRBJ2-2, is EAGVAQSPRYKIIEKRQSVAFWCNPISGHATLYWYQQILGQGPKLLIQFQNNGVVDDSQLPKDRFSAERLKGVDSTLKIQPAKLEDSAVYLCASSRSIQREVGNTGELFFGEGSRLTVL.

CDR3 amino acids: CASTRVLAEAFF. The CDR3 coding sequence is TGTGCCAGCACGAGGGTTTTAGCTGAAGCTTTCTTT. The chain couples TRBV12-3 or TRBV12-4 to TRBJ1-1; no firm D call. This CDR3 is 12 amino acids long. V was clipped by 7 bases and J by 6 bases, with 12 bases between them.

The sample holds a few counts of this clonotype. Sequence at one end of the junction differs from germline and may be a read error. This sequence joins TRBV20-1 and TRBJ2-4; perhaps TRBD1 as D (6 bases). The CDR3 runs to 14 residues. Germline assignment: CDR1 DFQATT and CDR2 SNEGSKA (reference sequence). The CDR3 nucleotides read TGCAGTGCGACGGGACAACAAGCCAAAAACATTAAGTACTTC. Amino acid sequence: CSATGQQAKNIKYF.

In its sample, this clonotype was seen a few times. The chain uses TRBV5-1 and TRBJ2-7; D gene unclear. V was shortened by 4 bases and J by 5 bases, with 13 bases between the two germline ends. This CDR3 is built from 13 residues. The germline V gene has CDR1 SGHRS and CDR2 YFSETQ. This chain's CDR3 is CASSIVSADEQYF. The CDR3 coding sequence is TGCGCCAGCAGCATAGTCAGTGCGGACGAGCAGTACTTC.

The chain couples TRBV5-1 to TRBJ1-2, with D unclear. The CDR3 length is 14 residues. CDR1 and CDR2 (germline): SGHRS, YFSETQ. V lost 0 bases and J lost 4, with 10 bases in between. The CDR3 bases are TGCGCCAGCAGCTTGGAGCAGACTCTCTATGGCTACACCTTC. It is translated as CASSLEQTLYGYTF.

This clonotype was found many times. The V gene is TRBV20-1, the J gene TRBJ2-5; D perhaps matches TRBD2 (5 bases). V was shortened by 0 bases and J by 2 bases, with 19 bases between the two germline ends. CDR3 length equals 17 residues. Germline V gene sequence: CDR1 DFQATT, CDR2 SNEGSKA (reference sequence). The CDR3 here is CSARDNPPSFVQETQYF. The CDR3, as DNA: TGCAGTGCTAGAGATAACCCCCCTAGCTTTGTACAAGAGACCCAGTACTTC.

This clonotype came up many times. CDR3 region: CASSLDGRDYGYTF. The CDR3 nucleotides read TGTGCCAGCAGCTTAGACGGCCGGGACTATGGCTACACCTTC. V usage is TRBV7-8 and J usage is TRBJ1-2; D is undetermined. Trimming took 1 base from V and 3 from J, leaving 9 bases between them. The CDR3 length is 14 residues. Germline CDR1 and CDR2: SGHVS and FQNEAQ.

This clonotype was recorded at least ten times. This chain links TRBV20-1 with TRBJ2-7, with TRBD1 matching 9 bases. This CDR3 comprises 12 residues. Germline V gene sequence: CDR1 DFQATT, CDR2 SNEGSKA (reference sequence). V lost 6 bases and J lost 5; bases outside the gene matches: 5. The CDR3 coding sequence is TGCAGTGCCTGGGACAGGGTCAACGAGCAGTACTTC. It is translated as CSAWDRVNEQYF.

This clonotype was observed at least ten times. J is TRBJ1-5 and V is TRBV6-2 or TRBV6-3; D remains unclear. The germline V gene encodes CDR1 MNHEY and CDR2 SVGEGT. The CDR3 contains 15 residues. With 4 bases removed from V and 1 base from J, the gap between germline ends came to 11 bases. CDR3 nucleotide sequence: TGTGCCAGCAGTTTCCACCGACCGAGCAATCAGCCCCAGCATTTT. It translates to CASSFHRPSNQPQHF.

This clonotype was seen many times. The chain carries TRBV7-2 and TRBJ1-1; D gene ambiguous. The CDR3 loop spans 13 amino acids. Trimming pared 0 bases from V and 3 bases from J, leaving 5 bases between. In germline, CDR1 is SGHTA, CDR2 FQGNSA. In DNA, the CDR3 is TGTGCCAGCAGCTTAGCGTTTGACACTGAAGCTTTCTTT. This encodes CASSLAFDTEAFF.

This clonotype was seen repeatedly, ten times or more. The chain has TRBV2 and TRBJ2-7; possible D gene TRBD2, 5 bases. In germline, CDR1 is SNHLY, CDR2 FYNNEI. This CDR3 contains 16 residues. Trimming took 0 bases from V and 2 from J, leaving 14 bases between them. CDR3 bases: TGTGCCAGCAGTGAAGCGCTCGGGGTAACGCCCTACGAGCAGTACTTC. Translated, it gives CASSEALGVTPYEQYF.

This clonotype has ten or more counts. This chain joins TRBV6-2 or TRBV6-3 and TRBJ2-5, with D hard to call. The V gene lost 5 bases and the J gene lost 2 bases, with 9 bases spanning the gap. The CDR3 has 13 amino acids. The germline CDR1 and CDR2 sequences are MNHEY and SVGEGT. CDR3 sequence (DNA): TGTGCCAGCAGTCCGGGCCGGCAAGAGACCCAGTACTTC. It specifies CASSPGRQETQYF.

The chain carries TRBV6-5 and TRBJ1-1; D not certain. Germline V gives CDR1 MNHEY, CDR2 SVGAGI. The CDR3 runs 13 residues. V shed 3 bases and J shed 3 bases, with 8 bases lying between them. The CDR3 spells CASSYRTDTEAFF. DNA of the CDR3: TGTGCCAGCAGTTATCGAACGGACACTGAAGCTTTCTTT.

The rearrangement joins TRBV19 to TRBJ2-7; the match to TRBD2 covers 10 bases. Per the germline V gene, CDR1 is LNHDA and CDR2 is SQIVND (reference sequence). The CDR3 contains 19 residues. The V and J ends lost 4 bases and 3 bases, in that order; junction bases with no gene match: 18. For the CDR3, the DNA is TGTGCCAGTAGTAGCCGGGCTAGCGGGGGACCTAGGGATGGCTACGAGCAGTACTTC. It is translated as CASSSRASGGPRDGYEQYF.

V is TRBV12-3 or TRBV12-4 and J is TRBJ1-5, with D perhaps matching TRBD1 (6 bases). The V gene lost 5 bases and the J gene lost 0 bases, with 11 bases spanning the gap. The CDR3 spans 15 residues. The CDR3 is CASSGDIYSNQPQHF. Written as DNA, the CDR3 is TGTGCCAGCAGTGGGGACATATATAGCAATCAGCCCCAGCATTTT.

In its sample, this clonotype was seen many times. The chain couples TRBV6-2 or TRBV6-3 to TRBJ1-3, with D unresolved. V lost 2 bases to trimming and J lost 0 bases, with 11 bases between them. The germline V gene encodes CDR1 MNHEY and CDR2 SVGEGT. The CDR3 totals 16 residues. The CDR3 reads CASSYVSSYSGNTIYF. CDR3 bases: TGTGCCAGCAGTTACGTGAGCAGCTACTCTGGAAACACCATATATTTT.

In this sample, this clonotype turned up a few times. A much bigger clone sits one base away, suggesting this may be a read error. J is TRBJ1-2 and V is TRBV29-1; 10 nucleotides agree with TRBD1. The CDR3 has 16 amino acids. Trimming at V came to 7 bases and at J to 4 bases, leaving 15 bases not matched to a gene. Germline V gives CDR1 SQVTM, CDR2 ANQGSEA. The CDR3 spells CSASGTGANLPYGYTF. Written as DNA, the CDR3 is TGCAGCGCCTCCGGGACAGGGGCGAATTTACCCTATGGCTACACCTTC.

This clonotype appeared many times. The chain is built from TRBV27 and TRBJ1-5, with unresolved D. This CDR3 is 14 amino acids long. Germline V gene lookup returns CDR1 MNHEY and CDR2 SMNVEV (reference sequence). V lost 6 bases, J lost 3 bases, and 12 bases lay in between. The CDR3 spells CASSRGGINQPQHF. CDR3 coding DNA: TGTGCCAGCAGCCGCGGAGGGATCAATCAGCCCCAGCATTTT.

V and J are TRBV11-2 and TRBJ1-5, with D hard to call. The V end was cut by 5 bases, the J end by 3 bases, with 17 bases between. Germline V gives CDR1 SGHAT, CDR2 FQNNGV. This CDR3 contains 16 residues. The CDR3 bases are TGTGCCAGCAGCAATCGGGGAGGTGGAACCAATCAGCCCCAGCATTTT. Translating gives CASSNRGGGTNQPQHF.

The rearrangement joins TRBV19 to TRBJ2-7; D ambiguous. The CDR3 sequence is 14 residues long. Deletions cut 6 bases from V and 1 base from J, with 13 bases between. Germline lookup yields CDR1 LNHDA and CDR2 SQIVND (reference sequence). Written as DNA, the CDR3 is TGTGCCAGTAGAAGTGGCAGATTTTCCTACGAGCAGTACTTC. Translated: CASRSGRFSYEQYF. The full variable domain, its missing parts supplied by reference TRBV19 and TRBJ2-7, is DGGITQSPKYLFRKEGQNVTLSCEQNLNHDAMYWYRQDPGQGLRLIYYSQIVNDFQKGDIAEGYSVSREKKESFPLTVTSAQKNPTAFYLCASRSGRFSYEQYFGPGTRLTVT.

A word on this clonotype: At one end the junction does not follow the germline gene, possibly because of a read error. This chain links TRBV7-2 with TRBJ2-2; 9 nucleotides match TRBD2. The CDR3 length is 15 residues. Germline lookup yields CDR1 SGHTA and CDR2 FQGNSA. CDR3 sequence (DNA): TGTGCCAGCAGTTTTAGCGGGGGCCCCACCAGGGAGCTGTTTTTT. This encodes CASSFSGGPTRELFF. Together with reference TRBV7-2 and TRBJ2-2, the CDR3 gives the full variable domain: GAGVSQSPSNKVTEKGKDVELRCDPISGHTALYWYRQSLGQGLEFLIYFQGNSAPDKSGLPSDRFSAERTGGSVSTLTIQRTQQEDSAVYLCASSFSGGPTRELFFGEGSRLTVL.

In its sample, this clonotype was seen many times. The chain couples TRBV19 to TRBJ1-5; D not resolved. Germline values: CDR1 LNHDA, CDR2 SQIVND (reference sequence). Between the trimmed V and J ends, which lost 7 bases and 0 bases, there was a span of 16 bases. The CDR3 covers 16 residues. In DNA, the CDR3 is TGTGCCAGTACCCCCGGCAGGACCTATAGCAATCAGCCCCAGCATTTT. Its protein is CASTPGRTYSNQPQHF.

This clonotype was detected ten times or more. The chain has TRBV10-3 and TRBJ1-1; D gene unclear. In germline, CDR1 is ENHRY, CDR2 SYGVKD. The ends were cut back, 2 bases at V and 0 bases at J, with 7 bases in the middle. The CDR3 extends over 14 amino acids. The CDR3 sequence: CAISEPTLNTEAFF. CDR3 coding DNA: TGTGCCATCAGTGAGCCCACCCTGAACACTGAAGCTTTCTTT.

This clonotype appeared many times. V gene TRBV6-5 combines with J gene TRBJ1-1; no definite D call. The germline gives CDR1 MNHEY, CDR2 SVGAGI. The CDR3 runs 14 residues. V lost 6 bases and J lost 5, with 16 bases in between. DNA of the CDR3: TGTGCCAGCAGGGCCGACGACGTGAGGACTGAAGCTTTCTTT. Its translation is CASRADDVRTEAFF.

This clonotype was counted ten times or more. The CDR3 DNA follows: TGTGCCAGCAACAGAAGGGCGGTCTCGGAAGCTTTCTTT. This encodes CASNRRAVSEAFF. The chain combines TRBV12-3 or TRBV12-4 with TRBJ1-1; no firm D call. Trimming cost V 7 bases and J 8 bases, with 17 bases left between them. This CDR3 is built from 13 residues.